The rows below give T cell receptor beta chains drawn from one sample of a study of blood T cell repertoires in COVID-19. Profiling relied on immunoSEQ multiplex PCR, and the TCRdb table lists in-frame clones only, not all of them. In the table there are 200,000 to 250,000 clones, over 70% of which are singletons. The sequencing input was PBMCs or T cells enriched from blood (not recorded which). The receptors were sampled from a woman under 40 who had been exposed to COVID-19. Both conserved end residues are part of each CDR3. Expanded clones get a size class; other rows say once, few or many, or leave the size out.

J gene | V gene | clone size | CDR3 protein
TRBJ2-7 | TRBV21-1 | - | CASSKERGGLAGREQYF
TRBJ2-4 | TRBV21-1 | - | CASSKRDRGKNIQYF
TRBJ2-1 | TRBV28 | few | CASSFLESYNEQFF
TRBJ2-5 | TRBV18 | - | CASSPPSRTQYF
TRBJ1-1 | TRBV18 | few | CASSPPIGDNTEAFF
TRBJ2-1 | TRBV27 | - | CASRQVARSYNEQFF
TRBJ2-5 | TRBV5-1 | once | CASSLGGRGLLETQYF
TRBJ2-7 | TRBV5-6 | - | CASSFLDREGAYEQYF
TRBJ2-2 | TRBV6-9 | - | CATTAPLGENTGELFF
TRBJ2-1 | TRBV18 | - | CASSPQQGAYNEQFF
TRBJ2-1 | TRBV29-1 | - | CSVKTSGVYNEQFF
TRBJ2-2 | TRBV5-1 | - | CASSLAQWNTGELFF
TRBJ1-5 | TRBV18 | - | CASSGRQGLSNQPQHF
TRBJ1-1 | TRBV9 | - | CASSVVAGRSTEAFF
TRBJ1-5 | TRBV2 | - | CATGGAGARGQPQHF
TRBJ2-3 | TRBV19 | - | CASSGLAVAITDTQYF
TRBJ2-5 | TRBV9 | - | CASSVTSGLQETQYF
TRBJ1-1 | TRBV12-5 | once | CASGLVGVGGGLKVTEAFF
TRBJ2-3 | TRBV2 | - | CASSVKQGFSTDTQYF
TRBJ2-2 | TRBV2 | - | CASTRLAGVTGELFF
TRBJ2-7 | TRBV5-4 | - | CASSFTTSVSEQYF
TRBJ1-1 | TRBV5-1 | - | CASSLDQYGEAFF
TRBJ2-6 | TRBV3-1/TRBV3-2 | once | CASSQGPGKRAGANVLTF
TRBJ1-2 | TRBV11-2 | - | CASSPSRGRSVHGYTF
TRBJ2-2 | TRBV9 | - | CASSVVELAGELFF
TRBJ1-2 | TRBV9 | - | CASGADFYGYTF
TRBJ2-7 | TRBV10-3 | - | CAIGLALEYEQYF
TRBJ2-5 | TRBV7-2 | - | CASSTRARQETQYF
TRBJ2-1 | TRBV20-1 | - | CSASRLAGGGAWNEQFF
TRBJ1-6 | TRBV10-3 | - | CAISESEGNSPLHF
TRBJ1-1 | TRBV30 | - | CAWNKLGRGEAFF
TRBJ2-6 | TRBV27 | once | CASSLLTGLSSGANVLTF
TRBJ2-2 | TRBV21-1 | - | CASSKGPGVLDSGELFF
TRBJ1-3 | TRBV6-1 | - | CASSEMEGTSGNTIYF
TRBJ2-7 | TRBV28 | - | CASSLLGPGTGNNEQYF
TRBJ1-5 | TRBV30 | once | CAWSTGHGTRPQHF
TRBJ1-5 | TRBV5-5 | few | CASSLGLHSNQPQHF